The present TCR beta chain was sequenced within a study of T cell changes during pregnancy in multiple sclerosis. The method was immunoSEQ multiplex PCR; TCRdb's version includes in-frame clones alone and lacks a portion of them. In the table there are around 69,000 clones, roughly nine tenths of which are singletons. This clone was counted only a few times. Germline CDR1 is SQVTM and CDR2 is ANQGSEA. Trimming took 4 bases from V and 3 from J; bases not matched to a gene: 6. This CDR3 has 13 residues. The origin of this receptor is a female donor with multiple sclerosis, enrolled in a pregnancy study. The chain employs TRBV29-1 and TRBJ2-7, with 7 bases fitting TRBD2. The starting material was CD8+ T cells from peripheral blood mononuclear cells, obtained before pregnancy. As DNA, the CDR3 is TGCAGCGTTGGCGCGGGGGACCACTACGAGCAGTACTTC. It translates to CSVGAGDHYEQYF.